This TCR beta chain was captured in a study of blood T cell repertoires in COVID-19. The CDR3 contains 13 residues. The ends were cut back, 4 bases at V and 1 base at J, with 10 bases in the middle. CDR1 is SQVTM, CDR2 ANQGSEA, per germline. A few counts support this clone. Assay: immunoSEQ multiplex PCR; the TCRdb copy retains only in-frame clones and omits some. The repertoire holds 150,000 to 200,000 clones, over 75% seen once, with approximately 9.9% in the top ten. Material: peripheral blood. This chain connects TRBV29-1 to TRBJ2-5, with a tentative D call TRBD1 (5 bases). The source of this sequence is a man between 60 and 75 years old with active or convalescent COVID-19. CDR3 DNA: TGCAGCGTTGCAGGGCCCCTCCAAGAGACCCAGTACTTC. It is translated as CSVAGPLQETQYF.